This passage covers 10 T cell receptor beta chains from one sample sequenced in a study of Graves' ophthalmopathy and Graves' hyperthyroidism. CDR3 regions of TCR beta were amplified from RNA transcripts. HTBI primers primed a first-round RT-PCR, and a second-round multiplex PCR followed. TCRdb processed the multiplex PCR reads anew with MiXCR; each CDR3 protein has one entry. The sample holds 660,000 or so distinct CDR3 sequences, just over 40% seen once. Sequenced material: peripheral blood. The receptor set was obtained from an adult man with Graves' ophthalmopathy.

The chain joins TRBV5-1 to TRBJ1-6; a weak D match, TRBD1 (5 bases). CDR3 length: 17 amino acids. V was clipped by 0 bases and J by 7 bases, with 17 bases between them. The V gene's germline CDR1 is SGHRS and CDR2 YFSETQ. The CDR3 protein is CASSLEGAAGRNSPLHF. For the CDR3, the DNA is TGCGCCAGCAGCTTGGAGGGTGCGGCAGGGCGCAATTCACCCCTCCACTTT.

Comment on this clonotype: The germline gene is not matched at one end of the junction; a read error may be the cause. The chain links TRBV19 to TRBJ2-7, with a tentative D call TRBD1 (7 bases). The germline CDR1 and CDR2 sequences are LNHDA and SQIVND (reference sequence). This CDR3 has 15 residues. The CDR3 protein is CAGSILAGGTYEQYF. CDR3 DNA sequence: TGTGCCGGTAGTATATTGGCAGGGGGGACCTACGAGCAGTACTTC.

The chain's CDR3 is CSAAGQFTGELFF. CDR3 nucleotide sequence: TGCAGCGCGGCTGGACAGTTCACCGGGGAGCTGTTTTTT. This rearrangement joins TRBV29-1 to TRBJ2-2; D might be TRBD1 (6 bases). CDR1 is SQVTM and CDR2 is ANQGSEA in the germline V gene. V was clipped by 7 bases and J by 4 bases, with 13 bases between them. The CDR3 is 13 amino acids.

This rearrangement joins TRBV30 to TRBJ1-5; no definite D call. V lost 0 bases and J 9 bases, leaving 12 bases between the germline ends. The CDR3 has 13 residues. Germline V gives CDR1 GTSNPN, CDR2 SVGIG (reference sequence). CDR3 residues: CAWSVGSGRPQHF. CDR3 DNA: TGTGCCTGGAGTGTGGGGAGCGGTCGGCCCCAGCATTTT.

This clonotype has at least ten counts. J is TRBJ1-3 and V is TRBV7-9, with D possibly matching TRBD1 (5 bases). The CDR3 runs to 18 residues. V gave up 0 bases and J gave up 0 bases, with 15 bases separating them. The germline V gene has CDR1 SEHNR and CDR2 FQNEAQ (reference sequence). The CDR3 region has the DNA TGTGCCAGCAGCTTAGCGGCAGGGTTTTATATCTCTGGAAACACCATATATTTT. It specifies CASSLAAGFYISGNTIYF.

This clonotype has a handful of counts. A read error may account for a junction end that differs from germline. This sequence joins TRBV5-1 and TRBJ1-5, with TRBD1 matching over 7 bases. The CDR3 consists of 14 residues. Looked up from germline, CDR1 is SGHRS and CDR2 is YFSETQ. CDR3 nucleotide sequence: TGTGCCAGCAGCTTGTCTCAGGGGGATCAGCCCCAGCATTTT. Translation gives CASSLSQGDQPQHF. Full variable domain (outside the CDR3, taken from reference TRBV5-1 and TRBJ1-5): KAGVTQTPRYLIKTRGQQVTLSCSPISGHRSVSWYQQTPGQGLQFLFEYFSETQRNKGNFPGRFSGRQFSNSRSEMNVSTLELGDSALYLCASSLSQGDQPQHFGDGTRLSIL.

This chain's CDR3 is CASSSGTVSSYEQYF. DNA for the CDR3: TGTGCCAGCAGTTCCGGGACCGTGAGCTCCTACGAGCAGTACTTC. The chain couples TRBV12-3 or TRBV12-4 to TRBJ2-7; D is tentatively TRBD1 or TRBD2 (5 bases each). Trimming removed 4 bases from V and 0 bases from J, with 13 bases in between. The CDR3 length is 15 residues.

V usage is TRBV29-1 and J usage is TRBJ1-1, with D uncertain. Trimming removed 4 bases at V and 3 bases at J, with 21 bases between. The CDR3 consists of 16 residues. Germline CDR1 and CDR2: SQVTM and ANQGSEA. The CDR3 is CSVARVGKRRYTEAFF. Here the CDR3 DNA reads TGCAGCGTTGCTAGGGTAGGGAAAAGGAGGTACACTGAAGCTTTCTTT.

This clonotype has a count of ten or more. The chain employs TRBV12-3 or TRBV12-4 and TRBJ2-7, with 7 bases aligning to TRBD2. V was clipped by 7 bases and J by 0 bases; unmatched bases: 6. The CDR3 is 14 residues long. DNA for the CDR3: TGTGCCAGCACCGGGAGCGGGACCTCCTACGAGCAGTACTTC. Protein: CASTGSGTSYEQYF.

This clonotype was picked up many times. V is TRBV2 and J is TRBJ1-5; TRBD1 matches 11 bases. The junction had 3 bases not matched to a gene; V was cut back by 4 bases and J by 7 bases. The V gene's germline CDR1 is SNHLY and CDR2 FYNNEI. The CDR3 covers 14 residues. The CDR3: CASSGTGGGQPQHF. The DNA of the CDR3 is TGTGCCAGCAGTGGGACAGGGGGCGGACAGCCCCAGCATTTT. The full variable domain, completed using reference TRBV2 and TRBJ1-5, is EPEVTQTPSHQVTQMGQEVILRCVPISNHLYFYWYRQILGQKVEFLVSFYNNEISEKSEIFDDQFSVERPDGSNFTLKIRSTKLEDSAMYFCASSGTGGGQPQHFGDGTRLSIL.